This T cell receptor beta chain originates from a study of monozygotic twins with inflammatory bowel disease. Whole-study findings and limits: Fewer clonotypes were shared with others by IBD patients than by healthy twins, especially with disease activity.

This CDR3 region has 12 residues. Germline values: CDR1 MNHEY, CDR2 SVGEGT. For each CDR3 protein, TCRdb gives one entry from its re-call of the 5' RACE reads, without DNA. The sample yields 110,000 to 150,000 distinct CDR3 sequences, of which the top ten take up 0.95% to 1.5%. Concerning this clonotype itself: Its antigen is undetermined.

The template was total RNA from whole blood, with no T cell sorting. The source of this sequence is a human donor with ulcerative colitis or Crohn's disease, or a healthy co-twin of an affected twin (not recorded which). What was sequenced was blood. The V and J genes are TRBV6-2 or TRBV6-3 and TRBJ2-1; TCRdb lists TRBD1, though no DNA is available to test this call. CDR3 amino acids: CASSYDSRGQFF.